Below, 15 T cell receptor beta chains from the same sample are listed, as sequenced in a study of CXCR3-negative and CXCR3-positive naive CD8 T cells. UMI-labeled 5' RACE TRB cDNA libraries were prepared from the cells. TCRdb reprocessed the 5' RACE reads and reports one entry per CDR3 protein, with no DNA. In total, the table holds about 23,000 distinct CDR3 sequences. Material: memory CD8+ T cells from blood. All receptors derive from a human donor in good health. Some clones in this sample may be carry-over from other donors' samples.

Its frequency marks this clonotype as large. The gene calls are TRBV20-1 and TRBJ2-7; TCRdb calls TRBD1, which cannot be checked without DNA. CDR1 and CDR2 (germline): DFQATT, SNEGSKA (reference sequence). The length of the CDR3 is 14 residues. CDR3 residues: CSASGGGDLDEQYF.

This chain's CDR3 is CASSFEGSADTQYF. The chain recombines TRBV7-9 with TRBJ2-3; TCRdb's D gene call, TRBD1, goes unchecked for lack of DNA. The CDR3 has 14 amino acids. The germline CDR1 and CDR2 sequences are SEHNR and FQNEAQ (reference sequence).

This chain joins TRBV29-1 and TRBJ1-2; TCRdb calls TRBD1, which cannot be checked without DNA. The length of the CDR3 is 14 residues. The germline CDR1 and CDR2 sequences are SQVTM and ANQGSEA. The CDR3 loop is CSVGETGASYGYTF.

V usage is TRBV27 and J usage is TRBJ1-1; TCRdb lists TRBD1, though no DNA is available to test this call. This CDR3 contains 16 residues. Germline V gene lookup returns CDR1 MNHEY and CDR2 SMNVEV (reference sequence). This CDR3 is CASRWTSWGGNTEAFF.

This chain joins TRBV7-6 and TRBJ1-5; checking the TCRdb D call of TRBD1 is not possible without DNA. Looked up from germline, CDR1 is SGHVS and CDR2 is FNYEAQ. The CDR3 covers 13 residues. CDR3 amino acids: CASSRDKNQPQHF.

The chain has TRBV15 and TRBJ1-5. CDR1 and CDR2 from the germline V gene are LNHNV and YYDKDF (reference sequence). The CDR3 length is 14 residues. The CDR3 sequence is CATSRDRAQQPQHF.

J is TRBJ2-1 and V is TRBV7-6; TCRdb indicates TRBD2, and absent DNA this call remains unverified. This CDR3 spans 16 amino acids. Germline V gene sequence: CDR1 SGHVS, CDR2 FNYEAQ. CDR3 loop: CASSDAGTSGNNEQFF.

The chain uses TRBV6-6 and TRBJ2-3; TCRdb designates TRBD2, a call that cannot be tested without DNA. The CDR3 is 17 residues long. Per the germline V gene, CDR1 is MNHNY and CDR2 is SVGAGI (reference sequence). CDR3 sequence reads: CASSRGAGLWGLDTQYF.

The gene calls are TRBV7-3 and TRBJ2-7. The germline V gene encodes CDR1 SGHTA and CDR2 FQGTGA. The CDR3 length is 15 residues. The CDR3 sequence: CASSLYFGRNYEQYF. Based on the CDR3 plus reference TRBV7-3 and TRBJ2-7, the full variable domain is GAGVSQTPSNKVTEKGKYVELRCDPISGHTALYWYRQSLGQGPEFLIYFQGTGAADDSGLPNDRFFAVRPEGSVSTLKIQRTERGDSAVYLCASSLYFGRNYEQYFGPGTRLTVT.

This chain joins TRBV7-3 and TRBJ1-1; TCRdb calls TRBD1, which cannot be checked without DNA. The CDR3 loop spans 14 amino acids. Looked up from germline, CDR1 is SGHTA and CDR2 is FQGTGA. The CDR3 here is CASSLIQGFTEAFF.

The rearrangement links TRBV7-3 to TRBJ2-1. Germline V gene lookup returns CDR1 SGHTA and CDR2 FQGTGA. There are 14 residues in the CDR3. The CDR3 sequence is CASSFSSSYNEQFF.

This chain links TRBV7-6 with TRBJ2-1; TCRdb designates TRBD1, a call that cannot be tested without DNA. Per the germline V gene, CDR1 is SGHVS and CDR2 is FNYEAQ. This CDR3 spans 15 amino acids. Here the CDR3 reads CASKATGGSYNEQFF. The full variable domain, in which reference TRBV7-6 and TRBJ2-1 provide the parts outside the CDR3, is GAGVSQSPRYKVTKRGQDVALRCDPISGHVSLYWYRQALGQGPEFLTYFNYEAQQDKSGLPNDRFSAERPEGSISTLTIQRTEQRDSAMYRCASKATGGSYNEQFFGPGTRLTVL.

By frequency, this clonotype registers medium-sized. V usage is TRBV20-1 and J usage is TRBJ2-7; the TCRdb call, TRBD2, lacks DNA for checking. This CDR3 is built from 13 residues. CDR1 and CDR2 (germline): DFQATT, SNEGSKA (reference sequence). The CDR3 region is CSASRQLVYEQYF.

The rearrangement joins TRBV7-3 to TRBJ2-3; as DNA is missing, the TRBD2 call by TCRdb cannot be tested. Germline CDR1 SGHTA, CDR2 FQGTGA. The CDR3 is made up of 15 amino acids. The CDR3 sequence: CASSSSGGPSDTQYF.

The genes are TRBV11-3 and TRBJ1-2. This CDR3 spans 11 amino acids. In germline, CDR1 is SGHNT, CDR2 YENEEA. CDR3 loop: CASSLDEGYTF.